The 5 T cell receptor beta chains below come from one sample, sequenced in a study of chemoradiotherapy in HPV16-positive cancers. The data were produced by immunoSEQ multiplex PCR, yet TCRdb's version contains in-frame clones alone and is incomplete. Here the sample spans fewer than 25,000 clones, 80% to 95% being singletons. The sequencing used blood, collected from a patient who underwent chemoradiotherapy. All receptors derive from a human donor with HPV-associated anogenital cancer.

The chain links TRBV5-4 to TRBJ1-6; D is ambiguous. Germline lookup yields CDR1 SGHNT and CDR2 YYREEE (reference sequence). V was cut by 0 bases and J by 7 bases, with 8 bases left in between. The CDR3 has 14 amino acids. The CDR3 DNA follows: TGTGCCAGCAGCTTGGCCTTATACAATTCACCCCTCCACTTT. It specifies CASSLALYNSPLHF.

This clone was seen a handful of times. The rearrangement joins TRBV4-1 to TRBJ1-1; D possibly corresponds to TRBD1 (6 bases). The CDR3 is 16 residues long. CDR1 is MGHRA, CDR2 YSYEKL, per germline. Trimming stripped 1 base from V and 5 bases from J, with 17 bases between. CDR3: CASSQAPQGRWTEAFF. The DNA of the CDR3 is TGCGCCAGCAGCCAAGCCCCCCAGGGGCGGTGGACTGAAGCTTTCTTT.

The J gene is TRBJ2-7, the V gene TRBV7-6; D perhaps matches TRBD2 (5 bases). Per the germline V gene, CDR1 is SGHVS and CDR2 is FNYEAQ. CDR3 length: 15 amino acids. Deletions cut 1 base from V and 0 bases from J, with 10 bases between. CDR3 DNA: TGTGCCAGCAGCTTAGGAGTCGGGAACTCCTACGAGCAGTACTTC. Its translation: CASSLGVGNSYEQYF.

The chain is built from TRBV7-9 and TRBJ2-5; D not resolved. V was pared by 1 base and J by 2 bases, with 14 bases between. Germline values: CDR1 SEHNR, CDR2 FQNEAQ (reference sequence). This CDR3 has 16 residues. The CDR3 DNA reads TGTGCCAGCAGCTTAGGTAGTACAGTTATACAAGAGACCCAGTACTTC. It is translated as CASSLGSTVIQETQYF.

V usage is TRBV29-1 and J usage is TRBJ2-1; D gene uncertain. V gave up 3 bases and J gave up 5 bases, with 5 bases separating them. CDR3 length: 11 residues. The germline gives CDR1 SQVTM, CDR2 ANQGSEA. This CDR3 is CSVDRNNEQFF. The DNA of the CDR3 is TGCAGCGTTGACAGAAACAATGAGCAGTTCTTC.